This T cell receptor beta chain was profiled in a study of blood T cell repertoires in COVID-19. Study-level background: There were acute and convalescent COVID-19 samples, and they came from the United States, Italy and Spain. The analysed material was cDNA or gDNA that came from T cells, B-cell-depleted T cells, or PBMCs.

Unmatched junction bases numbered 4, after V lost 7 bases and J lost 6 bases. CDR1 and CDR2 (germline): SNHLY, FYNNEI. This CDR3 spans 12 amino acids. Enrollees, about 18 to 89 years old, lived in approximately 24 US areas. Self-reported history from a screening survey and questionnaire set each donor's cohort. In this sample, this clone turned up a few times. Sequencing used immunoSEQ multiplex PCR; TCRdb keeps in-frame clones, though not all of them. The data hold about 240,000 clones, with approximately 83% observed a single time. The gene calls are TRBV2 and TRBJ1-1, with 8 bases lining up with TRBD1. The sample comprised PBMCs or T cells enriched from blood (not recorded which). This TCR came from a woman between 40 and 50 years old with acute COVID-19. DNA for the CDR3: TGTGCCAGCATTAGGACAGGGTCTGAAGCTTTCTTT. Its translation: CASIRTGSEAFF.